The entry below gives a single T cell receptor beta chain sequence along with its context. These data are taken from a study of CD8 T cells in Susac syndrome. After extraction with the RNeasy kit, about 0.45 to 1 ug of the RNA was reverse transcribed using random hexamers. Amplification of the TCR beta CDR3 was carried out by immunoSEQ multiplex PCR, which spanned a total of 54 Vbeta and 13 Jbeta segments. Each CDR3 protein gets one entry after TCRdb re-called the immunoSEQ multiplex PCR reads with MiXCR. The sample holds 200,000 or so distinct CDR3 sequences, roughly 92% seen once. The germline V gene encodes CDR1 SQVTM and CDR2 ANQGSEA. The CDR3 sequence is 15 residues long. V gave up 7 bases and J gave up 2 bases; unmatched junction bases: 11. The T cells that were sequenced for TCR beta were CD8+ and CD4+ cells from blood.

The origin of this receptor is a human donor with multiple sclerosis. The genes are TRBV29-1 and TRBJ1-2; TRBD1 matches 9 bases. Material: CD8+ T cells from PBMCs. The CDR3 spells CSALGTGKENYGYTF. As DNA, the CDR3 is TGCAGCGCCCTAGGGACAGGGAAGGAGAACTATGGCTACACCTTC.